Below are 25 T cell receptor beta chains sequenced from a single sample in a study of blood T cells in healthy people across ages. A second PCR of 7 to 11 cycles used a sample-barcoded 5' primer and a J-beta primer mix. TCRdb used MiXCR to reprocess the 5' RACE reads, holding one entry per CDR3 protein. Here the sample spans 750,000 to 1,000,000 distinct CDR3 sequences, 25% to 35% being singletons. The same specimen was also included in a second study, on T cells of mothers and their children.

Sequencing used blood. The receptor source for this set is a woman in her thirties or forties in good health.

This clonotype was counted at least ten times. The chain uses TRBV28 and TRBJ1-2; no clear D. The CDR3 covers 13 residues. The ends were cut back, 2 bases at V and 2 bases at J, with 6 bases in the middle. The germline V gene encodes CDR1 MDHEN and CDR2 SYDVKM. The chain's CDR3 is CASSLIENYGYTF. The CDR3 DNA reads TGTGCCAGCAGTTTAATAGAAAACTATGGCTACACCTTC.

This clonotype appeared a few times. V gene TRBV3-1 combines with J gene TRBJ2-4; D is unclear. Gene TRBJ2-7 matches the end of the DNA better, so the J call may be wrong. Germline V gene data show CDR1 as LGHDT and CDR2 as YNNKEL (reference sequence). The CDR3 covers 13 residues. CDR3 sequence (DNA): TGTGCCAGCAGCTACCAGAGCCCCTACGAGCAGTACTTC. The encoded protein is CASSYQSPYEQYF.

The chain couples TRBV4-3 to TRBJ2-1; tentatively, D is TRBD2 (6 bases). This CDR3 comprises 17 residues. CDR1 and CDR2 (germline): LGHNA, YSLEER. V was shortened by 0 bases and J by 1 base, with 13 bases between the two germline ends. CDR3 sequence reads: CASSQDRASGSYNEQFF. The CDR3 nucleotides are TGCGCCAGCAGCCAAGACCGTGCAAGCGGGTCCTACAATGAGCAGTTCTTC.

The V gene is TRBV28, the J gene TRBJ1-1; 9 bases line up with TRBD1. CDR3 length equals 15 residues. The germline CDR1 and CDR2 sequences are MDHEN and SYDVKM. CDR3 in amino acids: CTTLRPGTGRPEAFF. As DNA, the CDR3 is TGTACCACCTTGAGACCCGGGACAGGGCGTCCGGAAGCTTTCTTT.

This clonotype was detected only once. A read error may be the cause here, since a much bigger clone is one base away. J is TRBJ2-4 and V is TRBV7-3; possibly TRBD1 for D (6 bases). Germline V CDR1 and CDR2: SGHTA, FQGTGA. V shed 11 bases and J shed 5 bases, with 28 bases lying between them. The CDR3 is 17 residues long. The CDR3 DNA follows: TGTGCCGGCTTAGCATGTTCCCACAGGGCTGGCGAAAACATTCAGTACTTC. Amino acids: CAGLACSHRAGENIQYF.

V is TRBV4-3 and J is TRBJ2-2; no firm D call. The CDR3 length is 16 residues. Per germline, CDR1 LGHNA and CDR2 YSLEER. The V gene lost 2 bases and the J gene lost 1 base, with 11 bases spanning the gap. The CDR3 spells CASSQTDTLNTGELFF. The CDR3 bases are TGCGCCAGCAGCCAAACGGATACCCTGAACACCGGGGAGCTGTTTTTT.

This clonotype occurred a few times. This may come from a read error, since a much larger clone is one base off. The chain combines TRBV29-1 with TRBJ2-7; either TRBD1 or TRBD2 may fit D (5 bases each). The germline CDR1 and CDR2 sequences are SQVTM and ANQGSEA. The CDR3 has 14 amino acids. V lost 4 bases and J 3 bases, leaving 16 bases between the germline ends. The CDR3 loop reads CSVGMGTSDYEQYF. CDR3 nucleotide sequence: TGCAGCGTTGGTATGGGGACGAGTGACTACGAGCAGTACTTC.

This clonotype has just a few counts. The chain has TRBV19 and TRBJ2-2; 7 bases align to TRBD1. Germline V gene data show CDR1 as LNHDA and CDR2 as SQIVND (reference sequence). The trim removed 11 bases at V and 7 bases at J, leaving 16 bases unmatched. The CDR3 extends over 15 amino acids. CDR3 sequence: CAVKVRQGDVGELFF. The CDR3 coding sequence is TGTGCCGTCAAAGTGAGGCAGGGGGACGTCGGGGAGCTGTTTTTT.

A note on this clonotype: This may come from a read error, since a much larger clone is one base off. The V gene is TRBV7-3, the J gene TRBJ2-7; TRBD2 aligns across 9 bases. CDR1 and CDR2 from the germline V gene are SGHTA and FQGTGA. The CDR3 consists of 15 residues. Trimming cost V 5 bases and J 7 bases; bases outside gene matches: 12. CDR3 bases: TGTGCCAGCAGCACGGGACTAGCAGCCTACAATGAGCAGTACTTC. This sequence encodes CASSTGLAAYNEQYF.

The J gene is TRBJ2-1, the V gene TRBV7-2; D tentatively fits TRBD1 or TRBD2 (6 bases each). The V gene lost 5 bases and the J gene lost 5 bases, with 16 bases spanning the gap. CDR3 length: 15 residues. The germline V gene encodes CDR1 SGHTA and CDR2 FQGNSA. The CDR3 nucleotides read TGTGCCAGCAGCCCACAGGGACTCACGAACAATGAGCAGTTCTTC. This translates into CASSPQGLTNNEQFF.

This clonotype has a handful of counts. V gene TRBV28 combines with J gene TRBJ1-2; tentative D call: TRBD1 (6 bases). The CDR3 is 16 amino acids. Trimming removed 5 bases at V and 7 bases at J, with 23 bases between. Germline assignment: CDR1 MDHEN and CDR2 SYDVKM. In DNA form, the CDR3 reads TGTGCCAGCAGTCCCCCGCGGGGGGGCGGATCGGGTGGCTACACCTTC. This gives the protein CASSPPRGGGSGGYTF.

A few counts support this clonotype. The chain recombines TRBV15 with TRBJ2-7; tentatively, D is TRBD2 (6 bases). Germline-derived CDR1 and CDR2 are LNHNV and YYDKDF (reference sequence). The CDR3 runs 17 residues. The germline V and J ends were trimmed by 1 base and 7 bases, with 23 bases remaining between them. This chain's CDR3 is CATSRGLARGRVDEQYF. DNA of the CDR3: TGTGCCACCAGCAGAGGTTTAGCGCGGGGAAGGGTGGATGAGCAGTACTTC.

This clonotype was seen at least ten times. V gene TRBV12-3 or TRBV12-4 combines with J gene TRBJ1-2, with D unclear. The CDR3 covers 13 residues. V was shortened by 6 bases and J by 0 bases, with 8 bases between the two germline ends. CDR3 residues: CASSFLPNYGYTF. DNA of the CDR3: TGTGCCAGCAGCTTCCTTCCTAACTATGGCTACACCTTC.

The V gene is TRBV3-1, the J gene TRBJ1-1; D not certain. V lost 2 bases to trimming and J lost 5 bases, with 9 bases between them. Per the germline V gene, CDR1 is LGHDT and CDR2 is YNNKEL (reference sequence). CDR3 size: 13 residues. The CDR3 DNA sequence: TGTGCCAGCAGCCAATCCGGGGTAACTGAAGCTTTCTTT. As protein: CASSQSGVTEAFF.

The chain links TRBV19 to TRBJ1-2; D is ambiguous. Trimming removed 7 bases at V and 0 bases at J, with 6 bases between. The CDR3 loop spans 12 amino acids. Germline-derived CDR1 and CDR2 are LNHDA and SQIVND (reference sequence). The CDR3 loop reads CASTTTNYGYTF. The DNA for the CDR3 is TGTGCCAGTACTACGACTAACTATGGCTACACCTTC.

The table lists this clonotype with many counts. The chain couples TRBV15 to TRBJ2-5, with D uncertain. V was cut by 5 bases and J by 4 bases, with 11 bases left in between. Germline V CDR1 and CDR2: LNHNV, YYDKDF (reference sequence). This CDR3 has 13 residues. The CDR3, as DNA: TGTGCCACCAGCCCCCTAGTGTTAGAGACCCAGTACTTC. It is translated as CATSPLVLETQYF.

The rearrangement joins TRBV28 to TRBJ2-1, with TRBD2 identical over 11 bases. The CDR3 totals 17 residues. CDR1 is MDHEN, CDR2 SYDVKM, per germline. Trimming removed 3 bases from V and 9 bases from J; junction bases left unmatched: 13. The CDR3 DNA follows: TGTGCCAGCAGTTTCCCAGGGGTAGCGGGGGGGCCGAGTGAGCAGTTCTTC. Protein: CASSFPGVAGGPSEQFF.

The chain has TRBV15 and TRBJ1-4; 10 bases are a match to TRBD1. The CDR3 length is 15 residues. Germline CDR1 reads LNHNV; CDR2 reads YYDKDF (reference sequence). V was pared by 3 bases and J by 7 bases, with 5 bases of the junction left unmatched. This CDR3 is CATSSGQGESEKLFF. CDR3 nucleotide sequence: TGTGCCACCAGCAGTGGACAGGGGGAGAGTGAAAAACTGTTTTTT. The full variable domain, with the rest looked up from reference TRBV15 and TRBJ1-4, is DAMVIQNPRYQVTQFGKPVTLSCSQTLNHNVMYWYQQKSSQAPKLLFHYYDKDFNNEADTPDNFQSRRPNTSFCFLDIRSPGLGDTAMYLCATSSGQGESEKLFFGSGTQLSVL.

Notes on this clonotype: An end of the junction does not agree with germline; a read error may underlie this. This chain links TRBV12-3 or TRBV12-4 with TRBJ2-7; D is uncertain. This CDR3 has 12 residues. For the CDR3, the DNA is TGTGCCGGCAGTCAGACATCGTACGAGCAGTACTTC. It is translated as CAGSQTSYEQYF.

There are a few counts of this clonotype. The CDR3 DNA reads as TGTGCCAGCACCTCGGCGGGGCAGCCCCAGCATTTT. It is translated as CASTSAGQPQHF. The chain has TRBV2 and TRBJ1-5; no clear D. Germline CDR1 reads SNHLY; CDR2 reads FYNNEI. The length of the CDR3 is 12 residues. V was clipped by 7 bases and J by 7 bases, with 11 bases between them.

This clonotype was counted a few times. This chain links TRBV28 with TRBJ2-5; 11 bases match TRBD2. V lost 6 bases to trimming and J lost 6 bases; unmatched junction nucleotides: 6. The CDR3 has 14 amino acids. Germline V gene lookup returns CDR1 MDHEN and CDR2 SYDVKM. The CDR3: CASRSTSGGKTQYF. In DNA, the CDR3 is TGTGCCAGCAGATCCACTAGCGGGGGAAAGACCCAGTACTTC.

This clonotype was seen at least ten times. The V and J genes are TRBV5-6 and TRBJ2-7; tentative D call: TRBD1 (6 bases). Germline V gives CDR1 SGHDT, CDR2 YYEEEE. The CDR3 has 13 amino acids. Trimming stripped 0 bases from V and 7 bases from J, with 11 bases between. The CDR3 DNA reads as TGTGCCAGCAGCTTGGAGTGGGACAAAGAGCAGTACTTC. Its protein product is CASSLEWDKEQYF.

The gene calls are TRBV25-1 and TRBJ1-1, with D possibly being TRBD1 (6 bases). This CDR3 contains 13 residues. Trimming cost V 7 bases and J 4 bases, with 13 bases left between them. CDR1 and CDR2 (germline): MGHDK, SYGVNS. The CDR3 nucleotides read TGTGCCAGCAATAAACAGGGTTTCACTGAAGCTTTCTTT. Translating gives CASNKQGFTEAFF.

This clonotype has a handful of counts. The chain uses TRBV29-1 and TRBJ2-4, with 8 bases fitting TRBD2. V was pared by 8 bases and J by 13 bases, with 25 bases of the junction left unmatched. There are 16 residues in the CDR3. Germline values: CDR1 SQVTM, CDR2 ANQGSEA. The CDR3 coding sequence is TGCAGCACGGGAGGGAGACCCGGGACGCCGGCCAATGAGCAGTACTTC. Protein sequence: CSTGGRPGTPANEQYF.

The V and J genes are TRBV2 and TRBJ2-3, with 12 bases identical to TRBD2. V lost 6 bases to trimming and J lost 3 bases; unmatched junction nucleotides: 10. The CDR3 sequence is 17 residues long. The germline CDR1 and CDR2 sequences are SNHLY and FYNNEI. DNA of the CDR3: TGTGCCAGCAGGGAACGATGGACTAGCGGGGAAACAGATACGCAGTATTTT. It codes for CASRERWTSGETDTQYF.